These 20 T cell receptor beta chains originate from one sample sequenced in a study of PD-1 blockade in mismatch repair-deficient tumors. This table comes from immunoSEQ multiplex PCR, and its TCRdb copy is limited to in-frame clones, with some not included. Among some 120,000 clones listed, about 88% were seen once. The starting material was peripheral blood, obtained roughly 70 weeks after starting pembrolizumab. These receptors originate from an adult with mismatch repair-deficient cancer.

This clone was found a few times. The rearrangement joins TRBV29-1 to TRBJ1-2; D gene unclear. CDR3 size: 12 residues. CDR1 SQVTM and CDR2 ANQGSEA come from the germline V gene. Trimming pared 3 bases from V and 8 bases from J, leaving 13 bases between. CDR3 bases: TGCAGCGTTGAGGTGGGGAGAAGGGGCTACACCTTC. This codes for CSVEVGRRGYTF.

J is TRBJ2-2 and V is TRBV27; 9 nucleotides line up with TRBD2. There are 17 residues in the CDR3. The trim removed 8 bases at V and 4 bases at J, leaving 14 bases unmatched. Germline lookup yields CDR1 MNHEY and CDR2 SMNVEV (reference sequence). The CDR3 here is CASGGVGPSGTTGELFF. The CDR3, as DNA: TGTGCCAGCGGGGGGGTTGGACCTAGCGGGACCACCGGGGAGCTGTTTTTT.

The rearrangement joins TRBV21-1 to TRBJ2-3; no check of the table's D call, TRBD2, against the DNA was made. TRBV21-1 is assigned pseudogene status. The CDR3 length is 15 residues. The CDR3 coding sequence is TGTGCCAGCTGTAGCAGGCGGGGGTTCACAGATACGCAGTATTTT. It encodes CASCSRRGFTDTQYF.

The genes are TRBV7-9 and TRBJ1-1; 7 bases match TRBD1. The ends lost 0 bases at V and 2 bases at J; junction bases unmatched: 15. CDR1 is SEHNR, CDR2 FQNEAQ, per germline (reference sequence). The CDR3 covers 19 residues. For the CDR3, the DNA is TGTGCCAGCAGCTTAGCCGACGGTTCGGCCAGGGGGGTAAACACTGAAGCTTTCTTT. Its translation is CASSLADGSARGVNTEAFF.

The V gene is TRBV19, the J gene TRBJ2-2; D perhaps matches TRBD1 (6 bases). The CDR3 has 16 residues. V gave up 5 bases and J gave up 6 bases, with 19 bases separating them. CDR1 LNHDA and CDR2 SQIVND come from the germline V gene (reference sequence). The CDR3 region is CASSSPRARGAGELFF. The DNA for the CDR3 is TGTGCCAGTAGTTCACCGCGTGCCAGGGGTGCCGGGGAGCTGTTTTTT.

This chain joins TRBV5-4 and TRBJ2-7; TRBD2 aligns across 13 bases. The CDR3 spans 15 residues. From germline, CDR1 is SGHNT and CDR2 YYREEE (reference sequence). The V and J ends lost 3 bases and 7 bases, in that order; junction bases with no gene match: 7. The CDR3 nucleotides are TGTGCCAGCAGCTACGGGACTAGCGGGAACCTGGAGCAGTACTTC. It specifies CASSYGTSGNLEQYF.

V gene TRBV9 combines with J gene TRBJ1-2, with D tentatively TRBD1 (5 bases). Germline CDR1 and CDR2: SGDLS and YYNGEE. This CDR3 is 13 amino acids long. V lost 7 bases to trimming and J lost 1 base, with 11 bases between them. The CDR3 DNA follows: TGTGCCAGCGGGGACGGCAGTAACTATGGCTACACCTTC. Its translation: CASGDGSNYGYTF.

This clone occurred once. The genes are TRBV4-3 and TRBJ2-5; D gene unclear. The V gene lost 6 bases and the J gene lost 5 bases, with 13 bases spanning the gap. This CDR3 contains 13 residues. CDR1 is LGHNA, CDR2 YSLEER, per germline. DNA of the CDR3: TGCGCCAGCAGAACGAGACTTGGGGAGACCCAGTACTTC. Protein sequence: CASRTRLGETQYF.

This clone was counted a single time. This chain links TRBV10-2 with TRBJ1-1; no firm D call. The length of the CDR3 is 13 residues. V lost 0 bases and J 0 bases, leaving 2 bases between the germline ends. Germline V gene data show CDR1 as WSHSY and CDR2 as SAAADI. CDR3 nucleotide sequence: TGCGCCAGCAGTGAGTCCCTGAACACTGAAGCTTTCTTT. As protein: CASSESLNTEAFF.

The chain has TRBV29-1 and TRBJ2-7, with TRBD1 identical over 12 bases. CDR1 and CDR2 from the germline V gene are SQVTM and ANQGSEA. This CDR3 contains 14 residues. V lost 0 bases, J lost 6 bases, and 3 bases stayed unmatched. The CDR3 spells CSVEEGTGGVEQYF. The CDR3 region has the DNA TGCAGCGTTGAAGAGGGGACAGGGGGCGTCGAGCAGTACTTC.

The chain joins TRBV29-1 to TRBJ2-7; D is uncertain. The germline V gene encodes CDR1 SQVTM and CDR2 ANQGSEA. CDR3 length equals 13 residues. V lost 3 bases and J 0 bases, leaving 9 bases between the germline ends. CDR3 coding DNA: TGCAGCGTTGACACGGCTACCTCCTACGAGCAGTACTTC. This translates into CSVDTATSYEQYF.

The CDR3 DNA follows: TGTGCCAGCAGCCCCGGGAGTGGGAATGAGCAGTTCTTC. Translated: CASSPGSGNEQFF. This chain links TRBV11-2 with TRBJ2-1, with a tentative D call TRBD2 (6 bases). This CDR3 has 13 residues. Germline CDR1 SGHAT, CDR2 FQNNGV. Trimming removed 5 bases from V and 7 bases from J, with 12 bases in between.

The chain has TRBV2 and TRBJ2-3; 8 bases agree with TRBD2. The CDR3 length is 16 residues. Germline-derived CDR1 and CDR2 are SNHLY and FYNNEI. The junction had 7 bases not matched to a gene; V was cut back by 1 base and J by 4 bases. CDR3 coding DNA: TGTGCCAGCAGTGAAGGAGCGGGAGTTAGGGCAGATACGCAGTATTTT. Translated: CASSEGAGVRADTQYF.

V is TRBV15 and J is TRBJ2-2, with 8 bases matching TRBD1. V trimming: 1 base; J trimming: 1 base; junction bases outside the gene matches: 5. In germline, CDR1 is LNHNV, CDR2 YYDKDF (reference sequence). This CDR3 region has 17 residues. The CDR3 here is CATSRVGRGLNTGELFF. The CDR3 DNA reads TGTGCCACCAGCAGAGTAGGCAGGGGGCTGAACACCGGGGAGCTGTTTTTT.

This clone was observed once. V gene TRBV25-1 combines with J gene TRBJ2-2; TRBD1 might be the D (6 bases). Germline V CDR1 and CDR2: MGHDK, SYGVNS. Trimming pared 7 bases from V and 5 bases from J, leaving 20 bases between. The CDR3 loop spans 16 amino acids. The CDR3 region has the DNA TGTGCCAGCACCTCTCAGGGGTGGGAGACGACCGGGGAGCTGTTTTTT. Its translation is CASTSQGWETTGELFF.

The rearrangement joins TRBV25-1 to TRBJ2-5; D is uncertain. Germline loops: CDR1 MGHDK, CDR2 SYGVNS. This CDR3 region has 13 residues. The V and J ends lost 4 bases and 5 bases respectively, with 11 bases between them. The CDR3 protein is CASSALSPETQYF. Written as DNA, the CDR3 is TGTGCCAGCAGTGCCTTAAGCCCGGAGACCCAGTACTTC.

V usage is TRBV25-1 and J usage is TRBJ2-1, with 11 nucleotides matching TRBD2. V dropped 3 bases and J dropped 5; count of bases not matched to a gene: 9. This CDR3 is built from 17 residues. Germline assignment: CDR1 MGHDK and CDR2 SYGVNS. The CDR3 region is CASSDEGLAGPHNEQFF. In DNA form, the CDR3 reads TGTGCCAGCAGTGACGAAGGACTAGCGGGTCCTCACAATGAGCAGTTCTTC.

This chain links TRBV6-5 with TRBJ2-7, with 12 nucleotides matching TRBD1. This CDR3 has 15 residues. After removal of 6 bases from V and 4 bases from J, the junction contained 7 bases not matched to a gene. Germline CDR1 is MNHEY and CDR2 is SVGAGI. This chain's CDR3 is CASSLGTGGEYEQYF. The CDR3 coding sequence is TGTGCCAGCAGCCTCGGGACAGGGGGCGAGTACGAGCAGTACTTC.

Comment on this clone: Other DNA sequences of this sample code for an identical CDR3. This chain connects TRBV27 to TRBJ2-7; D might be TRBD2 (6 bases). CDR3 length equals 12 residues. With 3 bases removed from V and 3 bases from J, the gap between germline ends came to 6 bases. CDR1 is MNHEY and CDR2 is SMNVEV in the germline V gene (reference sequence). The CDR3 loop is CASSFSGYEQYF. CDR3 DNA sequence: TGTGCCAGCAGTTTTAGCGGCTACGAGCAGTACTTC.

The chain recombines TRBV29-1 with TRBJ2-7, with 9 bases lining up with TRBD2. Losses at the gene ends were 7 bases for V and 2 bases for J; bases not matched to a gene: 3. Germline values: CDR1 SQVTM, CDR2 ANQGSEA. This CDR3 has 12 amino acids. The CDR3 loop reads CSGLAEPYEQYF. The CDR3 DNA sequence: TGCAGCGGACTAGCGGAACCCTACGAGCAGTACTTC.